The sequence of this TCR beta chain was determined in a study of OX40 agonist ivuxolimab in advanced cancers. The study's findings and limits: Expanded clones tended on average to be more numerous among CD8+ T cells than CD4+.

With respect to this clone: No antigen is known for it.

Trimming cost V 5 bases and J 2 bases, with 10 bases left between them. The CDR3 runs to 13 residues. Germline CDR1 reads SGHKS; CDR2 reads YYEKEE (reference sequence). Sequencing was performed with immunoSEQ multiplex PCR; in TCRdb, only in-frame clones are kept and a portion is missing. This sample has about 93,000 clones; just over 90% occur once, and the top ten carry around 0.51%. V and J are TRBV5-5 and TRBJ1-1, with a tentative D call TRBD1 (5 bases). The source was CD4+ or CD8+ T cells sorted from blood, collected in a trial of the OX40 agonist ivuxolimab. The clonotype was recovered from an adult with an advanced solid tumor such as melanoma, head and neck, liver or kidney cancer. This CDR3 is CASSRDPNTEAFF. The CDR3 DNA follows: TGTGCCAGCAGTAGGGACCCCAACACTGAAGCTTTCTTT.